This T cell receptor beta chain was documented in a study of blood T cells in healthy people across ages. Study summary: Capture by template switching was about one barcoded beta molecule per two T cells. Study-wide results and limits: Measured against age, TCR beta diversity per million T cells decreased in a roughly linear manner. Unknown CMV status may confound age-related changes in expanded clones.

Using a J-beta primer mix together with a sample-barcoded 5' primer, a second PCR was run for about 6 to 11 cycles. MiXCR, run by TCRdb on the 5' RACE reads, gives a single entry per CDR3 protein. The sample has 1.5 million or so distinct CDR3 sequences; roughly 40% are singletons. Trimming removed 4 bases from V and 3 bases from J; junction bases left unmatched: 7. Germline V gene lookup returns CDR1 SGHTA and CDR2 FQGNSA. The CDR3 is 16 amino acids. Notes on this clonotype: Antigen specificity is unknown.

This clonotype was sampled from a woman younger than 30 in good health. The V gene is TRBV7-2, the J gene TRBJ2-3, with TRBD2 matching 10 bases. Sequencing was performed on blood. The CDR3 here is CASSSLAGVWTDTQYF. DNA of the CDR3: TGTGCCAGCAGCTCTCTAGCGGGAGTGTGGACAGATACGCAGTATTTT.